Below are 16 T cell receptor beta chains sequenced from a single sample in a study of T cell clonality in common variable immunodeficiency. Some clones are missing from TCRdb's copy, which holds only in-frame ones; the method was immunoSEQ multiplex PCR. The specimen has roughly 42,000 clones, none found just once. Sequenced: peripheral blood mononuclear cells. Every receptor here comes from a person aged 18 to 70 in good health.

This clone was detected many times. The CDR3 bases that were read are TGTGCCAGTAGTACCCCATGGACTAGCGGGGGGGTGAATACG. Translated, it gives CASSTPWTSGGVNT. The whole CDR3 protein is CASSTPWTSGGVNTQYF. V and J are TRBV19 and TRBJ2-3; 15 bases match TRBD2. The CDR3 end lies 3 residues beyond the end of the read and is filled in from the germline J gene. Germline V gives CDR1 LNHDA, CDR2 SQIVND (reference sequence). The CDR3 covers 17 residues. J was trimmed by 7 bases and V by 4 bases; bases with no gene match: 9.

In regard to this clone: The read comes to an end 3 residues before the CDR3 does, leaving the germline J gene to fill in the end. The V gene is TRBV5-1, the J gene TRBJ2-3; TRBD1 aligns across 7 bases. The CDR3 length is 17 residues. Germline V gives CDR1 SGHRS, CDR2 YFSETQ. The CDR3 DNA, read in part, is TGCGCCAGCAGCTTGGTTCCAGGGGGTTCATGGGATCAGCCG. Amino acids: CASSLVPGGSWDQP. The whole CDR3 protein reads CASSLVPGGSWDQPQYF. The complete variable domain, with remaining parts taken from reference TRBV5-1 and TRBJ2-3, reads KAGVTQTPRYLIKTRGQQVTLSCSPISGHRSVSWYQQTPGQGLQFLFEYFSETQRNKGNFPGRFSGRQFSNSRSEMNVSTLELGDSALYLCASSLVPGGSWDQPQYFGPGTRLTVL.

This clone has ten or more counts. CDR3 loop: CASSQEGNLLLNTEAFF. CDR3 DNA (partial): TGTGCCAGCAGCCAAGAGGGCAACCTTCTATTGAACACTGAA. The chain carries TRBV4-2 and TRBJ1-1; no firm D call. Read data end 3 residues before the CDR3 end; the end is taken from the germline J gene. This CDR3 is built from 17 residues. In germline, CDR1 is LGHNA, CDR2 YNFKEQ. V lost 0 bases, J lost 0 bases, and 14 bases lay in between.

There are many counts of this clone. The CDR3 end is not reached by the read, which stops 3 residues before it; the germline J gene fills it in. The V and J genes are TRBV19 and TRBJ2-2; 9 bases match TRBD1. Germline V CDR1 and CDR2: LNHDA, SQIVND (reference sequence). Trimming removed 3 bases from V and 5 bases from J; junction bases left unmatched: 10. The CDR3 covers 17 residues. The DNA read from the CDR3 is TGTGCCAGTAGTATGGGCACAGGGGGCCCGAGAACCGGGGAG. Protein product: CASSMGTGGPRTGE. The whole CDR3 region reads CASSMGTGGPRTGELFF.

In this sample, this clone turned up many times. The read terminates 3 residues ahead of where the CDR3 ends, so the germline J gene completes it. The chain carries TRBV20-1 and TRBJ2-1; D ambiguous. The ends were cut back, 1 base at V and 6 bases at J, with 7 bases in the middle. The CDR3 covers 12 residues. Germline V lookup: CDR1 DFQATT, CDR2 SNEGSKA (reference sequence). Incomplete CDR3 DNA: TGCAGTGCTAGAGTGCTATCCAATGAG. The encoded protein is CSARVLSNE. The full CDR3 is CSARVLSNEQFF.

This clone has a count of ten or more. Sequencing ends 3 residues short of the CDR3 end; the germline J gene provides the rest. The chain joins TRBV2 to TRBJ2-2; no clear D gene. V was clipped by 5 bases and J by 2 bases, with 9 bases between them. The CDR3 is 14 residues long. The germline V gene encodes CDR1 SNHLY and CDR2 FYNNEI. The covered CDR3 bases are TGTGCCAGCAGTCTAGAACAAAACACCGGGGAG. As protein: CASSLEQNTGE. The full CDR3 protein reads CASSLEQNTGELFF.

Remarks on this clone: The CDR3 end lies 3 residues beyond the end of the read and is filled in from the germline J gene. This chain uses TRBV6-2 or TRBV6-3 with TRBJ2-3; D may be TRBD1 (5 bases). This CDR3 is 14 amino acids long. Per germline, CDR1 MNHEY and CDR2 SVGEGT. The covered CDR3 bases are TGTGCCAGCAGTGGACAAATTCCAGGTCAGCCG. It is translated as CASSGQIPGQP. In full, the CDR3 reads CASSGQIPGQPQYF.

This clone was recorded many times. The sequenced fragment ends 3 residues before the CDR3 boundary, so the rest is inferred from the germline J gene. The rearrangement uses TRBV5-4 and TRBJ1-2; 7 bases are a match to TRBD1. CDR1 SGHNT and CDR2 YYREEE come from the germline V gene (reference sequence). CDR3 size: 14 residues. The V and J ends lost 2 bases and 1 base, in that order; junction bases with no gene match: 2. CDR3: CASSFPGGNYGYTF. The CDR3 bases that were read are TGTGCCAGCAGCTTCCCAGGGGGTAACTATGGC.

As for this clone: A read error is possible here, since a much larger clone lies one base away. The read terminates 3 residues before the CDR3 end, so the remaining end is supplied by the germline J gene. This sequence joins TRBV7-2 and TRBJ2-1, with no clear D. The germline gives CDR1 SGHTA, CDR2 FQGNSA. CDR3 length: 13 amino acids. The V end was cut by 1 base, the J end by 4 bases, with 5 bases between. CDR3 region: CASSLELYNEQFF. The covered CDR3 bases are TGTGCCAGCAGCTTAGAACTGTACAATGAG.

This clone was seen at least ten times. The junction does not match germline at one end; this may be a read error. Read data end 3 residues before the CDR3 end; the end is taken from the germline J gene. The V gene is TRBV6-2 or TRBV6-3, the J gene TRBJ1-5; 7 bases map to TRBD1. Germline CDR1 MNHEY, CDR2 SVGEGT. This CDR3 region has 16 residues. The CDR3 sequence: CASSYSLTGSNQPQHF. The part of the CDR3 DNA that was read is TGTGCCAGCAGCTACTCCCTGACAGGGAGCAATCAGCCC.

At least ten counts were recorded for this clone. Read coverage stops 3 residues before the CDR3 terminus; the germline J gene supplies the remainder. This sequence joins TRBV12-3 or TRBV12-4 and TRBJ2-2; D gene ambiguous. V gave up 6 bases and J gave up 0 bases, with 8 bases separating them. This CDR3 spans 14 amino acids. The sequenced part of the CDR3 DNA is TGTGCCAGCAGGGCCACGACGAACACCGGGGAG. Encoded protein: CASRATTNTGE. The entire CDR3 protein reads CASRATTNTGELFF.

CDR3 sequence reads: CASTTKGTSGRETQYF. The covered CDR3 bases are TGTGCCAGCACCACCAAAGGGACTAGCGGTCGGGAGACC. This chain connects TRBV5-4 to TRBJ2-5; 11 nucleotides agree with TRBD2. The sequenced fragment ends 3 residues before the CDR3 boundary, so the rest is inferred from the germline J gene. Germline-derived CDR1 and CDR2 are SGHNT and YYREEE (reference sequence). The CDR3 is 16 residues long. J was trimmed by 5 bases and V by 6 bases; bases with no gene match: 12.

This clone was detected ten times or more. CDR3 residues: CATSRDPSGRADTQYF. CDR3 DNA, as far as it was read: TGTGCCACCAGCAGAGACCCCAGCGGGAGGGCAGATACG. The gene calls are TRBV15 and TRBJ2-3; TRBD2 agrees at 10 bases. The CDR3 end is not reached by the read, which stops 3 residues before it; the germline J gene fills it in. Per the germline V gene, CDR1 is LNHNV and CDR2 is YYDKDF (reference sequence). After removal of 0 bases from V and 4 bases from J, the junction contained 4 bases not matched to a gene. The CDR3 contains 16 residues. Variable domain in full (rest from reference TRBV15 and TRBJ2-3): DAMVIQNPRYQVTQFGKPVTLSCSQTLNHNVMYWYQQKSSQAPKLLFHYYDKDFNNEADTPDNFQSRRPNTSFCFLDIRSPGLGDTAMYLCATSRDPSGRADTQYFGPGTRLTVL.

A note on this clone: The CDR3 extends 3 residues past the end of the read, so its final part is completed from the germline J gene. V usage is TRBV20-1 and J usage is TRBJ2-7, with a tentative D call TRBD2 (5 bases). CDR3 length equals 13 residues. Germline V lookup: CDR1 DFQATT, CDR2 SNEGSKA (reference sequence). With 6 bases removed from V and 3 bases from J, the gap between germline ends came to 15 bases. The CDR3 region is CSAEALVGYEQYF. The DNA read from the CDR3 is TGCAGTGCCGAAGCACTAGTTGGCTACGAG.

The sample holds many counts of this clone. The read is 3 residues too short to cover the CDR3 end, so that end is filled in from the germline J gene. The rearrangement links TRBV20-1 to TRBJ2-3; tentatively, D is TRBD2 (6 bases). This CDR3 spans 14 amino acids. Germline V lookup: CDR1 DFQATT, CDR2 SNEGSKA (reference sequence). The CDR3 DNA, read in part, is TGCAGTGCTAGAGGGGACTTGCGGCAAGAGACG. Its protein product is CSARGDLRQET. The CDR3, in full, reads CSARGDLRQETQYF.

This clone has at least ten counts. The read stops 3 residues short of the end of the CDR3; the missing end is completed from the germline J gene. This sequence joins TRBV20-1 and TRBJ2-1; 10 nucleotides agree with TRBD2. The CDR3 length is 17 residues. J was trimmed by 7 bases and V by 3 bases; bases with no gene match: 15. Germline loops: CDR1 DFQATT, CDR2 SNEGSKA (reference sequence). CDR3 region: CSASGGLWSGRGNEQFF. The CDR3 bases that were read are TGCAGTGCTAGTGGCGGCCTCTGGAGCGGGAGGGGTAATGAG.